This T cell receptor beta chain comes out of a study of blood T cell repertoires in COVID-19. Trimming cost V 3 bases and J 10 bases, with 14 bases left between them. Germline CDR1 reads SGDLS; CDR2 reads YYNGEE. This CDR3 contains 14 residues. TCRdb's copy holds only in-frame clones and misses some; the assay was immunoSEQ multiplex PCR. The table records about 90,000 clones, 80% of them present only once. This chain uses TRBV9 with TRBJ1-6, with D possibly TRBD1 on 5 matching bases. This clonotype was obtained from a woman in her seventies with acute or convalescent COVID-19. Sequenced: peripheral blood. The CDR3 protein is CASSGDAEGSPLHF. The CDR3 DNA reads TGTGCCAGCAGCGGGGACGCGGAGGGCTCACCCCTCCACTTT.